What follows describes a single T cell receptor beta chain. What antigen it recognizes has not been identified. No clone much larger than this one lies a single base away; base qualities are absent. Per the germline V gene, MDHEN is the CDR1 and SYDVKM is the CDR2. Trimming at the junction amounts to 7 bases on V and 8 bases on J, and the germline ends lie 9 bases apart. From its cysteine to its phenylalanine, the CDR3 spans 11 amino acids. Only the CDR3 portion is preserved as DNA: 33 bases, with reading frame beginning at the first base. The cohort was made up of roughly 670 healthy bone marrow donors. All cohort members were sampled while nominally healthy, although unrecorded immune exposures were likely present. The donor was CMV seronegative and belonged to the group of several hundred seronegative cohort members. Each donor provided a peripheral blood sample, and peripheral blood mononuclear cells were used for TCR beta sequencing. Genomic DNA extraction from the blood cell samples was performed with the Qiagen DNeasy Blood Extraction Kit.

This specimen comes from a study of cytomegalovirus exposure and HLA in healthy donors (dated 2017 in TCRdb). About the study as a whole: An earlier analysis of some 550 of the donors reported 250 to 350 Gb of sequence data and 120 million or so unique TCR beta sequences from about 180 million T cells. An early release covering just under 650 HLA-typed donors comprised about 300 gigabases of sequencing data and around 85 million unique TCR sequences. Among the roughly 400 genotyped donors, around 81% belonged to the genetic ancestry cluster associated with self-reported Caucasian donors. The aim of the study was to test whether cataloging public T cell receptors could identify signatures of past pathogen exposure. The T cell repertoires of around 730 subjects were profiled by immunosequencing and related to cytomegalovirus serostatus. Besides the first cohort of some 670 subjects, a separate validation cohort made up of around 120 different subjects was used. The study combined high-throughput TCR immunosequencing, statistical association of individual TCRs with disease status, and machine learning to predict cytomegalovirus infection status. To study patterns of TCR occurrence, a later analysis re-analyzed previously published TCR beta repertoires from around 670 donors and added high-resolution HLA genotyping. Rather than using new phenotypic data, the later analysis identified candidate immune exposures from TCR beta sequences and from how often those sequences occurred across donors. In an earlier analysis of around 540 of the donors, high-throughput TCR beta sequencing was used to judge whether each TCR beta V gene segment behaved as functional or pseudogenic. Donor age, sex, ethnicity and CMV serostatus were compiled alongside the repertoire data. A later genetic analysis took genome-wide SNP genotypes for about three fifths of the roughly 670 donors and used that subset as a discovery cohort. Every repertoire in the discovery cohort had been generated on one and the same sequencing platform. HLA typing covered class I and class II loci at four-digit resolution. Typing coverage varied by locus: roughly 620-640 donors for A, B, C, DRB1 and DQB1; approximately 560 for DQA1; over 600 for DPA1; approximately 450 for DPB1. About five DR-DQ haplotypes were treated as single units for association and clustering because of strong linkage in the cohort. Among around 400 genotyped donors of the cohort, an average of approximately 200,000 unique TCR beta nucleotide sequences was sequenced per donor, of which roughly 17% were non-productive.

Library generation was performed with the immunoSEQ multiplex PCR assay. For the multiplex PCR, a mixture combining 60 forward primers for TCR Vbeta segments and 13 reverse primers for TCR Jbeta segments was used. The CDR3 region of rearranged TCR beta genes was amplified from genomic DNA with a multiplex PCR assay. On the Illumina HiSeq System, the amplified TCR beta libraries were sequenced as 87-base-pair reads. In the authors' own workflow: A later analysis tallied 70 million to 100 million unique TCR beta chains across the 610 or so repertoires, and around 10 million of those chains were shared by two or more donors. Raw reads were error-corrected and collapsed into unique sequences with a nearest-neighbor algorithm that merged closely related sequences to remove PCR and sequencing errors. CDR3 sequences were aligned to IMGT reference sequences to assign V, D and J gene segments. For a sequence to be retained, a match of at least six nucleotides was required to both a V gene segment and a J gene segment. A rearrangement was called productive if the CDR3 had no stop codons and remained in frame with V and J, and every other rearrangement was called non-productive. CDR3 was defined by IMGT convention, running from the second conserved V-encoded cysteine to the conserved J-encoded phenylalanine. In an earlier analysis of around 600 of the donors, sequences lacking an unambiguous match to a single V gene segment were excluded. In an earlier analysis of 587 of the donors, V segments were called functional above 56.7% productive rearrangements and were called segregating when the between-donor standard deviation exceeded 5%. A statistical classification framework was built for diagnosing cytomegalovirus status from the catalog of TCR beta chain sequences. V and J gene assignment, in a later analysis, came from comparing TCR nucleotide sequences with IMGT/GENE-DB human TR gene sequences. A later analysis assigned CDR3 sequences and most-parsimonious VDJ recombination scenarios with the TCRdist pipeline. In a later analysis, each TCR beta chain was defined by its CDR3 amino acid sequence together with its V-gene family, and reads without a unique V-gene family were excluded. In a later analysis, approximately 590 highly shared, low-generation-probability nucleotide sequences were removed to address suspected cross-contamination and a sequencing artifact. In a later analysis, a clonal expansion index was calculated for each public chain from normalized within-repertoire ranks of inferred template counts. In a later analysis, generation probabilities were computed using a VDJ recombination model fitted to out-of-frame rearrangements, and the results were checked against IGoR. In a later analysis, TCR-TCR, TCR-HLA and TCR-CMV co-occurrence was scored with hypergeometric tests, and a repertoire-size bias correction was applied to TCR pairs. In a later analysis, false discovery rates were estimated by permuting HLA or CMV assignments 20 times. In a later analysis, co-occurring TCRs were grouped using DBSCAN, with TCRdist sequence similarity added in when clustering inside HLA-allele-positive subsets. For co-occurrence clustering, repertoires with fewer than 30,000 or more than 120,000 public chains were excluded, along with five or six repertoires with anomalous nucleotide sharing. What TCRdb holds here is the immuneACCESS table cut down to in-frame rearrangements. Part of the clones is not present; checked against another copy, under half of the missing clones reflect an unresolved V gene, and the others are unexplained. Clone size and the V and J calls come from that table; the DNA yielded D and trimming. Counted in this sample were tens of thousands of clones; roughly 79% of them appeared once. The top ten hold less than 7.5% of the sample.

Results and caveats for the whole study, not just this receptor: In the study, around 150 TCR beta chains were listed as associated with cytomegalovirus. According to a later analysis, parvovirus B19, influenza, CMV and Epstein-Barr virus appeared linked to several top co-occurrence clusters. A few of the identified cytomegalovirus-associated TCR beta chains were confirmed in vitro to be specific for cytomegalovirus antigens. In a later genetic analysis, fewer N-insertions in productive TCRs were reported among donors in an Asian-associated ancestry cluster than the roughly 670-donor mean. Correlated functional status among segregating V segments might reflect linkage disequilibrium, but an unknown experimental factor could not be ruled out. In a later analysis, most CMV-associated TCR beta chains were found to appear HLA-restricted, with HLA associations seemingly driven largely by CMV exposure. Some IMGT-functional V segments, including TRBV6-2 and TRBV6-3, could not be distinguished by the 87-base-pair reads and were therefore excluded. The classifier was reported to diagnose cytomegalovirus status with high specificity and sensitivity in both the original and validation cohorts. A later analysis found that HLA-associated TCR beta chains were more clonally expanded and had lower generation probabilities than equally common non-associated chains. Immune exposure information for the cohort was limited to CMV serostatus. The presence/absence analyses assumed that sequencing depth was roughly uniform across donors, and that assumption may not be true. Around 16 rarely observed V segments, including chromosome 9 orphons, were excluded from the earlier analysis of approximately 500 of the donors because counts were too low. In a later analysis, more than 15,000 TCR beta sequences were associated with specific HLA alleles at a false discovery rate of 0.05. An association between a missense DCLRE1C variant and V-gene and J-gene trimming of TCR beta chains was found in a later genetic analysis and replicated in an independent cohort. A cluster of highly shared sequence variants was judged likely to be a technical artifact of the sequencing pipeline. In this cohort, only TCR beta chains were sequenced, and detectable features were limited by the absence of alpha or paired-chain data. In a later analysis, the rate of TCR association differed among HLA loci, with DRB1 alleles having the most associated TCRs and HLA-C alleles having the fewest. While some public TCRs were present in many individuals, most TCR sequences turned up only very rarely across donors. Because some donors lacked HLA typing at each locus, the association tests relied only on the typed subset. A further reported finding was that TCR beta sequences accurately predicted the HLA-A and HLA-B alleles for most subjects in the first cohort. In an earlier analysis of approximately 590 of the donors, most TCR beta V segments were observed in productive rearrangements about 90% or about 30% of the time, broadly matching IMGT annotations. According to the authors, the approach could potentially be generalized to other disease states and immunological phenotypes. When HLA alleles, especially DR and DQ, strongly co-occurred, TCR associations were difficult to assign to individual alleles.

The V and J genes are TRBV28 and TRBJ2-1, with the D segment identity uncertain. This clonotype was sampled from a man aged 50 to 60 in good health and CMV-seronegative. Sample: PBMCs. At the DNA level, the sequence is TGTGCCAGCACCACCAGTTATGAGCAGTTCTTC. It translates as CASTTSYEQFF.